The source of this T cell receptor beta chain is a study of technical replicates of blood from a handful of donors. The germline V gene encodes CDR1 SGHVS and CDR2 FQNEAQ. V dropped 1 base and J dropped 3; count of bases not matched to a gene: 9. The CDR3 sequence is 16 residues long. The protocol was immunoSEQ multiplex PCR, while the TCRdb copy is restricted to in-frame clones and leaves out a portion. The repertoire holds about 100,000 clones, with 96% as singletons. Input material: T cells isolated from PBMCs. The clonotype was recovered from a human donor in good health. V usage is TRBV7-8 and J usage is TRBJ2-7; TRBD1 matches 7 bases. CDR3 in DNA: TGTGCCAGCAGCTTAGATTTCTCGGGACAGAACTACGAGCAGTACTTC. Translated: CASSLDFSGQNYEQYF.